This TCR beta chain was observed in a study of blood T cell repertoires in COVID-19. The CDR3 totals 15 residues. Trimming took 8 bases from V and 7 from J, leaving 20 bases between them. The germline V gene has CDR1 SNHLY and CDR2 FYNNEI. Per the original data handling: For nucleated cells, counts were estimated from reference gene primer amplification. Assay: immunoSEQ multiplex PCR; the TCRdb copy retains only in-frame clones and omits some. The DNA was the basis for D and trimming; V, J and clone size are from that table. The sample shows about 80,000 clones, around 79% of them seen only once. The chain joins TRBV2 to TRBJ1-4; possible D gene TRBD1, 6 bases. The sequence was collected from an elderly man with acute or convalescent COVID-19. Sequences were obtained from peripheral blood. CDR3 DNA: TGTGCCAGCGAGTGGGGGGGGACATCGGGTGAAAAACTGTTTTTT. Translated, it gives CASEWGGTSGEKLFF.